This T cell receptor beta chain was identified during a study of blood T cell repertoires in COVID-19. This clone was seen more than once but under ten times. This CDR3 contains 16 residues. Germline V gives CDR1 SNHLY, CDR2 FYNNEI. V was pared by 1 base and J by 4 bases, with 16 bases between. In the study's own analysis: Amplified reference gene primers provided the basis for estimating nucleated cell counts. The data were produced by immunoSEQ multiplex PCR, yet TCRdb's version contains in-frame clones alone and is incomplete. That table is the source of V, J and clone size, and D and trimming were worked out from the DNA. This sample has roughly 67,000 clones, with approximately 85% found just once.

The TCR was taken from a man aged 50-59 years with acute or convalescent COVID-19. Sequencing was performed on peripheral blood. The chain joins TRBV2 to TRBJ1-2; perhaps TRBD1 as D (6 bases). The CDR3 protein is CASSEDSRGLAYGYTF. CDR3 in DNA: TGTGCCAGCAGTGAAGATTCCAGGGGCCTTGCCTATGGCTACACCTTC.